This TCR beta chain originates from a study of graft-versus-host responses after intestinal transplantation. Broader study findings: In patients with graft-donor T cell macrochimerism, allograft graft-versus-host to host-versus-graft clonal ratios were high.

The CDR3 spans 13 residues. Between the trimmed V and J ends, which lost 8 bases and 0 bases, there was a span of 7 bases. In germline, CDR1 is MNHNS, CDR2 SASEGT. CFSE-labeled responder cells (about 200,000) were plated with about 200,000 irradiated, violet-dye-labeled stimulator cells. Data came from immunoSEQ multiplex PCR; TCRdb stores just in-frame clones and leaves some out. Seen here are some 22,000 clones, roughly two fifths observed once, and the top ten hold roughly 1.7%. This clone was seen only a few times. The TCR originated in a human patient who received an intestinal transplant. Sequencing was performed on alloreactive CD8+ T cells from a mixed lymphocyte reaction culture, taken before intestinal transplant. The subset here: CFSE-low proliferating T cells sorted from roughly 6-day pre-transplant mixed lymphocyte reaction (GvH or HvG direction). The chain carries TRBV6-1 and TRBJ2-2, with D unresolved. The CDR3 region has the DNA TGTGCCAGCGGATACACGAACACCGGGGAGCTGTTTTTT. Its protein is CASGYTNTGELFF.